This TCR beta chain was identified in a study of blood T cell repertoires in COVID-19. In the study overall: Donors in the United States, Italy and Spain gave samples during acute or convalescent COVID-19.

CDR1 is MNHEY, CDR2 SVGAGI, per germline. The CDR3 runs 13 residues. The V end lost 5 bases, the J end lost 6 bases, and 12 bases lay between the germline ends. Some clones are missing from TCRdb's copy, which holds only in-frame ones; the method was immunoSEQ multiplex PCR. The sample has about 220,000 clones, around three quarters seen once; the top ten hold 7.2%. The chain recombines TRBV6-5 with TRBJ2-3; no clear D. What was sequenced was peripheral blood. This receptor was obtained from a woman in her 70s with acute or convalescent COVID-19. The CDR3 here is CASSLRFADTQYF. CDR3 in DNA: TGTGCCAGCAGTCTCCGTTTCGCGGATACGCAGTATTTT.